Listed here are 20 T cell receptor beta chains from one sample, sequenced in a study of CD8+CD57+ T cells in acquired aplastic anemia. CDR3 and TCR beta VDJ profiling relied on genomic DNA as the template. TCRdb ran MiXCR on the reads and lists one entry per CDR3 protein. This sample yields 150,000 to 200,000 distinct CDR3 sequences, of which 50% to 75% are seen a single time; over 40% belongs to the top ten. Sequencing was performed on sorted CD4+, CD8+, or CD8+CD57+ T cells (not recorded which) from PBMCs. The receptors shown here come from a human donor in good health.

A single count supports this clonotype. The chain is built from TRBV29-1 and TRBJ2-3; no reliable D call. CDR3 length: 12 amino acids. The V end was cut by 4 bases, the J end by 4 bases, with 9 bases between. Looked up from germline, CDR1 is SQVTM and CDR2 is ANQGSEA. CDR3 residues: CSVVVPPDTQYF. The CDR3 DNA reads as TGCAGCGTTGTCGTCCCTCCAGATACGCAGTATTTT.

The gene calls are TRBV10-3 and TRBJ1-1; 8 bases line up with TRBD1. The junction had 7 bases not matched to a gene; V was cut back by 7 bases and J by 6 bases. This CDR3 has 13 amino acids. Germline V gene sequence: CDR1 ENHRY, CDR2 SYGVKD. The CDR3 protein is CAIMVQGGPEAFF. CDR3 in DNA: TGTGCCATCATGGTACAGGGGGGACCTGAAGCTTTCTTT.

The chain recombines TRBV7-3 with TRBJ1-2, with D uncertain. This CDR3 comprises 13 residues. With 2 bases removed from V and 4 bases from J, the gap between germline ends came to 8 bases. From germline, CDR1 is SGHTA and CDR2 FQGTGA. CDR3 in amino acids: CASSLEYAYGYTF. For the CDR3, the DNA is TGTGCCAGCAGCTTAGAATACGCCTATGGCTACACCTTC.

This chain connects TRBV24-1 to TRBJ2-7; a weak D match, TRBD2 (6 bases). The CDR3 consists of 17 residues. The germline CDR1 and CDR2 sequences are KGHDR and SFDVKD. Trimming left V 8 bases short and J 4 bases short, with 26 bases between. As DNA, the CDR3 is TGTGCCACCAACGGGGGAGATGGACAAGAAAATGGGTACGAGCAGTACTTC. It codes for CATNGGDGQENGYEQYF.

The chain combines TRBV11-2 with TRBJ2-5, with D hard to call. The CDR3 runs 14 residues. V lost 1 base and J lost 1, with 7 bases in between. From germline, CDR1 is SGHAT and CDR2 FQNNGV. The CDR3 protein is CASSLGRIQETQYF. The CDR3 nucleotides read TGTGCCAGCAGCTTAGGGCGGATCCAAGAGACCCAGTACTTC.

This chain's CDR3 is CSVEEGGNEQFF. The CDR3 DNA sequence: TGCAGCGTGGAGGAGGGGGGAAATGAGCAGTTCTTC. The rearrangement joins TRBV29-1 to TRBJ2-1; D tentatively fits TRBD1 or TRBD2 (6 bases each). This CDR3 has 12 amino acids. The V end lost 6 bases, the J end lost 7 bases, and 13 bases lay between the germline ends. In germline, CDR1 is SQVTM, CDR2 ANQGSEA.

In regard to this clonotype: An end of the junction does not agree with germline; a read error may underlie this. The chain carries TRBV3-1 and TRBJ2-1, with D possibly TRBD2 on 5 matching bases. Germline CDR1 and CDR2: LGHDT and YNNKEL (reference sequence). The CDR3 spans 14 residues. Here the CDR3 reads CASSQELVQYEQLF. Here the CDR3 DNA reads TGTGCCAGCAGCCAAGAACTAGTACAATATGAGCAGCTCTTC.

This clonotype was observed a handful of times. This chain links TRBV11-3 with TRBJ2-5, with 12 bases matching TRBD2. This CDR3 has 18 amino acids. With V trimmed by 1 base and J by 0 bases, 6 bases remained unmatched. Germline V gene data show CDR1 as SGHNT and CDR2 as YENEEA. The CDR3 here is CASSLGLAGVPHQETQYF. DNA of the CDR3: TGTGCCAGCAGCTTAGGACTAGCGGGAGTCCCCCACCAAGAGACCCAGTACTTC.

The chain carries TRBV7-2 and TRBJ2-1; D is possibly TRBD1 (6 bases). The germline gives CDR1 SGHTA, CDR2 FQGNSA. V was trimmed by 5 bases and J by 6 bases, leaving 14 bases between them. The CDR3 totals 14 residues. The CDR3 loop is CASSASRDTNEQFF. The CDR3 nucleotides read TGTGCCAGCAGCGCCTCCCGGGACACCAATGAGCAGTTCTTC. Together with reference TRBV7-2 and TRBJ2-1, the CDR3 gives the full variable domain: GAGVSQSPSNKVTEKGKDVELRCDPISGHTALYWYRQSLGQGLEFLIYFQGNSAPDKSGLPSDRFSAERTGGSVSTLTIQRTQQEDSAVYLCASSASRDTNEQFFGPGTRLTVL.

This clonotype was picked up a small number of times. The genes are TRBV24-1 and TRBJ2-1, with 11 bases lining up with TRBD1. This CDR3 has 17 amino acids. The V segment lost 2 bases and the J segment 6 bases; nucleotides outside the gene matches: 8. CDR1 is KGHDR and CDR2 is SFDVKD in the germline V gene. The CDR3, as DNA: TGTGCCACCAGTGATTCCGTTGTGGGACAGGGGGGCAATGAGCAGTTCTTC. It encodes CATSDSVVGQGGNEQFF.

There are a few counts of this clonotype. The chain joins TRBV24-1 to TRBJ2-3, with TRBD1 as a possible D gene (5 bases). V was trimmed by 4 bases and J by 1 base, leaving 8 bases between them. The germline V gene has CDR1 KGHDR and CDR2 SFDVKD. This CDR3 region has 14 residues. CDR3 in amino acids: CATSDPRGTDTQYF. CDR3 DNA sequence: TGTGCCACCAGTGACCCCAGGGGCACAGATACGCAGTATTTT.

The chain employs TRBV20-1 and TRBJ2-1; 11 nucleotides line up with TRBD2. The J segment lost 3 bases and the V segment lost 6 bases, leaving 4 bases of the junction unmatched. Germline CDR1 and CDR2: DFQATT and SNEGSKA (reference sequence). This CDR3 is 14 amino acids long. This chain's CDR3 is CSASLAGGYNEQFF. Written as DNA, the CDR3 is TGCAGTGCCAGCCTAGCGGGGGGCTACAATGAGCAGTTCTTC.

This clonotype was counted only a few times. The chain couples TRBV28 to TRBJ2-4; TRBD2 matches at 13 bases. V lost 6 bases, J lost 5 bases, and 4 bases stayed unmatched. Germline loops: CDR1 MDHEN, CDR2 SYDVKM. The CDR3 runs to 15 residues. This CDR3 is CASSRGLAGENIQYF. Written as DNA, the CDR3 is TGTGCCAGCAGCCGCGGACTAGCGGGAGAAAACATTCAGTACTTC.

This clonotype has just one count. The gene calls are TRBV10-3 and TRBJ2-7, with 9 bases fitting TRBD2. Germline V gene sequence: CDR1 ENHRY, CDR2 SYGVKD. The J segment lost 3 bases and the V segment lost 10 bases, leaving 13 bases of the junction unmatched. The CDR3 is 15 residues long. The CDR3 DNA is TGTGCCACCGTAAGCAGCGGGGGGTCCAGCTACGAGCAGTACTTC. Amino acids: CATVSSGGSSYEQYF.

This chain connects TRBV20-1 to TRBJ2-1, with D perhaps matching TRBD1 (5 bases). The CDR3 is made up of 14 amino acids. V was clipped by 3 bases and J by 5 bases, with 14 bases between them. Germline CDR1 is DFQATT and CDR2 is SNEGSKA (reference sequence). CDR3: CSARGYQGDNEQFF. DNA for the CDR3: TGCAGTGCTAGGGGATACCAAGGGGACAATGAGCAGTTCTTC.

The J gene is TRBJ1-5, the V gene TRBV15, with D tentatively TRBD1 (6 bases). The CDR3 is 14 amino acids. V was pared by 2 bases and J by 7 bases, with 12 bases between. CDR1 is LNHNV and CDR2 is YYDKDF in the germline V gene (reference sequence). The CDR3 region has the DNA TGTGCCACCAGCAGAACAGGGTATGAACAGCCCCAGCATTTT. Translation: CATSRTGYEQPQHF.

V usage is TRBV7-6 and J usage is TRBJ2-7; 11 nucleotides align to TRBD1. From germline, CDR1 is SGHVS and CDR2 FNYEAQ. J gave up 2 bases and V 3 bases, and 3 bases lay outside the gene matches. The CDR3 loop spans 15 amino acids. The CDR3 loop is CASSFGTGGPYEQYF. CDR3 coding DNA: TGTGCCAGCAGCTTCGGGACAGGGGGACCCTACGAGCAGTACTTC.

The J gene is TRBJ2-1, the V gene TRBV20-1; D is ambiguous. The V gene lost 0 bases and the J gene lost 9 bases, with 18 bases spanning the gap. The germline CDR1 and CDR2 sequences are DFQATT and SNEGSKA (reference sequence). There are 15 residues in the CDR3. CDR3: CSARDLGQGFGEQFF. CDR3 DNA sequence: TGCAGTGCTAGAGATCTAGGGCAAGGGTTCGGTGAGCAGTTCTTC.

About this clonotype: This sequence may be a read error, since a much larger clone differs from it by one base. V and J are TRBV5-5 and TRBJ2-1, with D perhaps matching TRBD1 (7 bases). The CDR3 is made up of 13 amino acids. Germline CDR1 is SGHKS and CDR2 is YYEKEE (reference sequence). CDR3 bases: TGTGCATCCGAAGGGGGCGGGACCAATGAGCCGTTCTTC. Amino acids: CASEGGGTNEPFF.

The chain uses TRBV6-1 and TRBJ2-7; D unresolved. CDR3 length: 13 residues. The V end was cut by 8 bases, the J end by 1 base, with 12 bases between. CDR1 MNHNS and CDR2 SASEGT come from the germline V gene. The CDR3 DNA follows: TGTGCCAGCGGACGAGACCCTTCCTACGAGCAGTACTTC. This codes for CASGRDPSYEQYF.